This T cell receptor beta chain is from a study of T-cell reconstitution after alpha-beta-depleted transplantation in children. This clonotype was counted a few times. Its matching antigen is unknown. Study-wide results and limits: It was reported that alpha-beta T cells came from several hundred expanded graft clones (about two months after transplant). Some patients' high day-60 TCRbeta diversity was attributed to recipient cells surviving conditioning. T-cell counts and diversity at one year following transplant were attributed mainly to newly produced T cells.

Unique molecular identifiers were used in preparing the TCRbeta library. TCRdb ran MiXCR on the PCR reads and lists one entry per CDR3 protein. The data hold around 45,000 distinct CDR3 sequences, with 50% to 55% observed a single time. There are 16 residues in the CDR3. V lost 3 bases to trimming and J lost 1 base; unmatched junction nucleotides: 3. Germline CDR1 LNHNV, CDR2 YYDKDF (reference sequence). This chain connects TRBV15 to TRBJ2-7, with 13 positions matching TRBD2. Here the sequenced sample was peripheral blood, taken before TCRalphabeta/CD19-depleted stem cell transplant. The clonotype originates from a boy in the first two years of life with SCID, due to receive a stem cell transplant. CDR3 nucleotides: TGTGCCACCAGCAGTTCGACTAGCGGGGGGTCCTACGAGCAGTACTTC. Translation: CATSSSTSGGSYEQYF.